This T cell receptor beta chain appears in the sequencing data of a study of response to subunit inactivated influenza vaccine. TCRdb ran MiXCR on the RT-PCR reads and lists one entry per CDR3 protein. The sample lists roughly 520,000 distinct CDR3 sequences; 25% were seen once. CDR3 size: 13 residues. Per the germline V gene, CDR1 is SGHVS and CDR2 is FQNEAQ. V lost 5 bases and J lost 3, with 11 bases in between. This chain links TRBV7-8 with TRBJ2-7, with a possible D match to TRBD2 (6 bases). The input for sequencing was CD4+ T cells sorted from PBMCs, taken around 5 days after vaccination. This clonotype was sampled from a man in his forties or fifties who received an inactivated influenza vaccine. CDR3 nucleotide sequence: TGTGCCAGCAGCCAAGGGGAGGTCTACGAGCAGTACTTC. As protein: CASSQGEVYEQYF.